This is a list of T cell receptor beta chains from one sample in a study of cytomegalovirus exposure and HLA in healthy donors. TCRdb's table, derived via immunoSEQ multiplex PCR, lists solely in-frame clones and lacks some. The sample includes approximately 150,000 clones, around 90% of them seen just once. The specimen sequenced was PBMCs. These receptors were collected from a woman younger than 35 in good health and CMV-seropositive. The CDR3 runs from the conserved cysteine through the conserved F or W. The D gene is left open where the match is weak. Rows may omit the clone size; those that give it use once, few, many or a size class.

j_call: TRBJ1-2; clone_size: few; v_call: TRBV29-1; d_call: TRBD1; cdr3_nt: TGCAGCGTTGATTACAGGGGGCGCGAGGGAAATAACTATGGCTACACCTTC; cdr3_aa: CSVDYRGREGNNYGYTF
j_call: TRBJ2-1; clone_size: .; v_call: TRBV29-1; d_call: TRBD2; cdr3_nt: TGCAGCGTTGAAGGGCCAACTAGCGGAGACCCAAATGAGCAGTTCTTC; cdr3_aa: CSVEGPTSGDPNEQFF
j_call: TRBJ2-2; clone_size: .; v_call: TRBV7-2; d_call: .; cdr3_nt: TGTGCCAGCACACCTATTCGGGCCGGGGAGCTGTTTTTT; cdr3_aa: CASTPIRAGELFF
j_call: TRBJ1-5; clone_size: .; v_call: TRBV7-2; d_call: TRBD1; cdr3_nt: TGTGCCAGCAGCTTAGACAGGGGAAATCAGCCCCAGCATTTT; cdr3_aa: CASSLDRGNQPQHF
j_call: TRBJ2-7; clone_size: .; v_call: TRBV11-2; d_call: .; cdr3_nt: TGTGCCAGCAGCTTTGGGGGACTCTACGAGCAGTACTTC; cdr3_aa: CASSFGGLYEQYF
j_call: TRBJ2-7; clone_size: few; v_call: TRBV28; d_call: TRBD1; cdr3_nt: TGTGCCAGCAGTCCCCCGGGACAGCCCCGTTACGAGCAGTACTTC; cdr3_aa: CASSPPGQPRYEQYF
j_call: TRBJ1-5; clone_size: .; v_call: TRBV30; d_call: TRBD1; cdr3_nt: TGTGCCTGGAGTTTTCCCTCCGGGACAGGGAATCAGCCCCAGCATTTT; cdr3_aa: CAWSFPSGTGNQPQHF
j_call: TRBJ1-4; clone_size: .; v_call: TRBV11-3; d_call: .; cdr3_nt: TGTGCCAGCAGCCCGCAGACAGGAACTACAACTAATGAAAAACTGTTTTTT; cdr3_aa: CASSPQTGTTTNEKLFF
j_call: TRBJ2-6; clone_size: .; v_call: TRBV6-5; d_call: .; cdr3_nt: TGTGCCAGCAGTCGGGAAACCTCCGGGGCCAACGTCCTGACTTTC; cdr3_aa: CASSRETSGANVLTF
j_call: TRBJ2-5; clone_size: .; v_call: TRBV11-2; d_call: TRBD1; cdr3_nt: TGTGCCAGCAGCCTATCCCGGGACAGGGAAGAGACCCAGTACTTC; cdr3_aa: CASSLSRDREETQYF
j_call: TRBJ1-1; clone_size: .; v_call: TRBV7-3; d_call: .; cdr3_nt: TGTGCCAGCTTCAAGGGGTTCGGCACTGAAGCTTTCTTT; cdr3_aa: CASFKGFGTEAFF
j_call: TRBJ2-2; clone_size: .; v_call: TRBV6-1; d_call: TRBD2; cdr3_nt: TGTGCCAGCAGTCCGACCGACGGGGGGTCCAGGGAGCTGTTTTTT; cdr3_aa: CASSPTDGGSRELFF
j_call: TRBJ2-7; clone_size: .; v_call: TRBV15; d_call: .; cdr3_nt: TGTGCCACCAGCAGAACCCGGACTCCGAACTCCTACGAGCAGTACTTC; cdr3_aa: CATSRTRTPNSYEQYF
j_call: TRBJ1-5; clone_size: .; v_call: TRBV9; d_call: TRBD1; cdr3_nt: TGTGCCAGCAGCCTTGGACAGGGTAATCAGCCCCAGCATTTT; cdr3_aa: CASSLGQGNQPQHF
j_call: TRBJ2-5; clone_size: .; v_call: TRBV4-3; d_call: .; cdr3_nt: TGCGCCAGCAGCCAAGATCGGCGCGCGGGGACCCAGTACTTC; cdr3_aa: CASSQDRRAGTQYF
j_call: TRBJ1-1; clone_size: .; v_call: TRBV28; d_call: .; cdr3_nt: TGTGCCACTTACACCCAGGGGCGGGCCACTGAAGCTTTCTTT; cdr3_aa: CATYTQGRATEAFF
j_call: TRBJ2-1; clone_size: .; v_call: TRBV5-8; d_call: TRBD2; cdr3_nt: TGTGCCAGCAGCTTGGTGATAGTGCTAGCGGGACGTTATGGCTTTGAGCAGTTCTTC; cdr3_aa: CASSLVIVLAGRYGFEQFF
j_call: TRBJ2-7; clone_size: .; v_call: TRBV6-1; d_call: TRBD2; cdr3_nt: TGTGCCAGCAGTGAAGCGGGACTAGCGGGCCACGAGCAGTACTTC; cdr3_aa: CASSEAGLAGHEQYF
j_call: TRBJ2-5; clone_size: .; v_call: TRBV2; d_call: .; cdr3_nt: TGTGCCAGCAGCCTAGATTTGTCCCCACAAGAGACCCAGTACTTC; cdr3_aa: CASSLDLSPQETQYF
j_call: TRBJ2-5; clone_size: .; v_call: TRBV7-7; d_call: .; cdr3_nt: TGTGCCAGCAGCTTAGAAGGCAGGGGAGAGACCCAGTACTTC; cdr3_aa: CASSLEGRGETQYF
j_call: TRBJ2-7; clone_size: .; v_call: TRBV2; d_call: TRBD1; cdr3_nt: TGTGCCAGCCACCTGGACAGGGGGAGTGAGCAGTACTTC; cdr3_aa: CASHLDRGSEQYF
j_call: TRBJ2-5; clone_size: .; v_call: TRBV10-3; d_call: TRBD2; cdr3_nt: TGTGCCATCAGTGAGTCCAAGGGACTAGCGGGAGGGCCAATGGAGACCCAGTACTTC; cdr3_aa: CAISESKGLAGGPMETQYF
j_call: TRBJ2-3; clone_size: .; v_call: TRBV9; d_call: TRBD2; cdr3_nt: TGTGCCAGCAGCGTTGAAGCGGGGTCCACAGATACGCAGTATTTT; cdr3_aa: CASSVEAGSTDTQYF
j_call: TRBJ2-2; clone_size: once; v_call: TRBV6-6; d_call: .; cdr3_nt: TGTGCCAGCAGTTACGTTTCGGGAGAAGGCGGGGAGCTGTTTTTT; cdr3_aa: CASSYVSGEGGELFF
j_call: TRBJ2-7; clone_size: .; v_call: TRBV5-1; d_call: .; cdr3_nt: TGCGCCAGCAGCCCGGGACTCTCCAACGCGCACCTAATCTACGAGCAGTACTTC; cdr3_aa: CASSPGLSNAHLIYEQYF
j_call: TRBJ2-5; clone_size: .; v_call: TRBV11-2; d_call: .; cdr3_nt: TGTGCCAGCAGCTTTGAGACAGAAGAGACCCAGTACTTC; cdr3_aa: CASSFETEETQYF
j_call: TRBJ2-7; clone_size: once; v_call: TRBV5-4; d_call: .; cdr3_nt: TGTGCCAGCAGTTCAGACAGGCCGGGTGAGCAGTACTTC; cdr3_aa: CASSSDRPGEQYF
j_call: TRBJ2-7; clone_size: .; v_call: TRBV4-2; d_call: TRBD2; cdr3_nt: TGTGCCAGCAGCCAAGGGGGAGCGGGAAGCAGCGAGCAGTACTTC; cdr3_aa: CASSQGGAGSSEQYF
j_call: TRBJ2-3; clone_size: .; v_call: TRBV5-4; d_call: TRBD2; cdr3_nt: TGTGCCAGCAGCTCCGGACTAGCGGGAGTTGATACGCAGTATTTT; cdr3_aa: CASSSGLAGVDTQYF
j_call: TRBJ1-2; clone_size: .; v_call: TRBV6-1; d_call: .; cdr3_nt: TGTGCCAGCAGTGAAGGGTTCCGGAGGGACGGCTACACCTTC; cdr3_aa: CASSEGFRRDGYTF
j_call: TRBJ1-1; clone_size: .; v_call: TRBV27; d_call: .; cdr3_nt: TGTGCCAGCAGTTTAAGTCTAGCTTGGCAGAACACTGAAGCTTTCTTT; cdr3_aa: CASSLSLAWQNTEAFF
j_call: TRBJ1-2; clone_size: .; v_call: TRBV5-1; d_call: TRBD1; cdr3_nt: TGCGCCAGCAGCCCCGGACAGGGGGCGCCGGTCTATGGCTACACCTTC; cdr3_aa: CASSPGQGAPVYGYTF
j_call: TRBJ2-1; clone_size: once; v_call: TRBV6-5; d_call: .; cdr3_nt: TGTGCCAGCAGTTACGTCCACAGCAGATCCTACAATGAGCAGTTCTTC; cdr3_aa: CASSYVHSRSYNEQFF
j_call: TRBJ2-5; clone_size: .; v_call: TRBV5-1; d_call: .; cdr3_nt: TGCGCCAGCAGCTTCGGGGGAGACCAAGAGACCCAGTACTTC; cdr3_aa: CASSFGGDQETQYF
j_call: TRBJ2-2; clone_size: .; v_call: TRBV6-4; d_call: TRBD1; cdr3_nt: TGTGCCAGCAGCGCTACAGGGGTTGACACCGGGGAGCTGTTTTTT; cdr3_aa: CASSATGVDTGELFF
j_call: TRBJ1-3; clone_size: .; v_call: TRBV4-3; d_call: .; cdr3_nt: TGCGCCAGCAGCCAAGCTACAGGGTCTGGAAACACCATATATTTT; cdr3_aa: CASSQATGSGNTIYF
j_call: TRBJ2-6; clone_size: .; v_call: TRBV6-4; d_call: .; cdr3_nt: TGTGCCAGCAGTGAGGACAGTTTGGGCTCTGGGGCCAACGTCCTGACTTTC; cdr3_aa: CASSEDSLGSGANVLTF
j_call: TRBJ2-3; clone_size: .; v_call: TRBV5-1; d_call: TRBD2; cdr3_nt: TGCGCCAGCAGCTTACTAGCGGGAGGAAGCACAGATACGCAGTATTTT; cdr3_aa: CASSLLAGGSTDTQYF
j_call: TRBJ2-1; clone_size: .; v_call: TRBV29-1; d_call: TRBD2; cdr3_nt: TGCAGCGTGGCCGGTTGGGGAGGGCTAATGAGAGAGTCTCAGTTCTTC; cdr3_aa: CSVAGWGGLMRESQFF
j_call: TRBJ2-2; clone_size: .; v_call: TRBV5-1; d_call: TRBD1; cdr3_nt: TGCGCCAGCAGCCGGGGACAGGGGGCTACAATCGGGGAGCTGTTTTTT; cdr3_aa: CASSRGQGATIGELFF
j_call: TRBJ2-7; clone_size: .; v_call: TRBV10-3; d_call: TRBD1; cdr3_nt: TGTGCCATCACGAGTTCCCGGACAGGAACCCCCTACGAGCAGTACTTC; cdr3_aa: CAITSSRTGTPYEQYF
j_call: TRBJ2-5; clone_size: .; v_call: TRBV7-8; d_call: TRBD1; cdr3_nt: TGTGCCAGCAGCCCCGTTTGGGGACAGGGGGCCAGGGGAGAGACCCAGTACTTC; cdr3_aa: CASSPVWGQGARGETQYF
j_call: TRBJ2-7; clone_size: .; v_call: TRBV11-3; d_call: TRBD1; cdr3_nt: TGTGCCAGCAGCCTCGCCGGGACAGGAGGGGCCGAGCAGTACTTC; cdr3_aa: CASSLAGTGGAEQYF
j_call: TRBJ1-4; clone_size: .; v_call: TRBV30; d_call: .; cdr3_nt: TGTGCCTGGAGTGGCCCAGGGGTGGCTAATGAAAAACTGTTTTTT; cdr3_aa: CAWSGPGVANEKLFF
j_call: TRBJ2-7; clone_size: .; v_call: TRBV27; d_call: TRBD1; cdr3_nt: TGTGCCAGCAGGGCGACAGGGTCAAACGAGCAGTACTTC; cdr3_aa: CASRATGSNEQYF
j_call: TRBJ1-1; clone_size: .; v_call: TRBV18; d_call: TRBD1; cdr3_nt: TGTGCCAGCTCACCGGACAGGACAGGGAAGTATATCGTTTTT; cdr3_aa: CASSPDRTGKYIVF
j_call: TRBJ2-7; clone_size: .; v_call: TRBV5-1; d_call: .; cdr3_nt: TGCGCCAGCAGCCAACAGGGTTTGTCCTACGAGCAGTACTTC; cdr3_aa: CASSQQGLSYEQYF
j_call: TRBJ1-1; clone_size: .; v_call: TRBV5-5; d_call: .; cdr3_nt: TGTGCCAGCAGCTTATGGACCGGACGGGGTAACACTGAAGCTTTCTTT; cdr3_aa: CASSLWTGRGNTEAFF
j_call: TRBJ2-5; clone_size: .; v_call: TRBV19; d_call: TRBD1; cdr3_nt: TGTGCCAGTAGTATAAACAGGGGGCCCCAAGAGACCCAGTACTTC; cdr3_aa: CASSINRGPQETQYF
j_call: TRBJ1-5; clone_size: few; v_call: TRBV4-3; d_call: .; cdr3_nt: TGCGCCAGCAGCCTCGGGTTCAATCAGCCCCAGCATTTT; cdr3_aa: CASSLGFNQPQHF
j_call: TRBJ2-5; clone_size: .; v_call: TRBV12-5; d_call: TRBD1; cdr3_nt: TGTGCTAGTGGACCCTGGACAGGACAAGAGACCCAGTACTTC; cdr3_aa: CASGPWTGQETQYF
j_call: TRBJ1-2; clone_size: few; v_call: TRBV11-3; d_call: TRBD1; cdr3_nt: TGTGCCAGCAGCTTAGTGTTCGGGACAGCTTATGGCTACACCTTC; cdr3_aa: CASSLVFGTAYGYTF
j_call: TRBJ2-1; clone_size: once; v_call: TRBV29-1; d_call: TRBD1; cdr3_nt: TGCAGCGTTGAAAGGACAGGGGGTAACAATGAGCAGTTCTTC; cdr3_aa: CSVERTGGNNEQFF
j_call: TRBJ2-1; clone_size: few; v_call: TRBV7-3; d_call: .; cdr3_nt: TGTGCCAGCAGCTTGCTCGATTCCAGGGTTAGTGAGCAGTTCTTC; cdr3_aa: CASSLLDSRVSEQFF
j_call: TRBJ2-2; clone_size: .; v_call: TRBV13; d_call: TRBD2; cdr3_nt: TGTGCCAGCAGCTTAGCGGGGAGGGCCAACACCGGGGAGCTGTTTTTT; cdr3_aa: CASSLAGRANTGELFF